This is a list of T cell receptor beta chains from one sample in a study of Graves' ophthalmopathy and Graves' hyperthyroidism. From the multiplex PCR reads, TCRdb called clonotypes with MiXCR, one entry per CDR3 protein. This sample carries about 740,000 distinct CDR3 sequences, roughly 40% of them seen once, and the ten largest clones take 40% to 45%. The sample taken for sequencing was peripheral blood. Receptor source: an adult man with Graves' ophthalmopathy. Both conserved end residues are part of each CDR3. The D gene is left open where the match is weak. A clone size is listed for some rows: how often the clone was seen (once, few, many), or a class if it is expanded.

abundance	v_gene	d_gene	j_gene	CDR3nt	CDR3aa
-	TRBV19	-	TRBJ1-1	TGTGCCAGTATACTGGAGGGGGGCGACACATTGAACACTGAAGCTTTCTTT	CASILEGGDTLNTEAFF
few	TRBV6-1	TRBD1	TRBJ1-1	TGTGCCAGCAGCGACCCAAGGACAGGGGACACTGAAGCTTTCTTT	CASSDPRTGDTEAFF
-	TRBV7-3	-	TRBJ2-3	TGTGCCAGCAGCGTGGGGCTGGATAGCACAGATACGCAGTATTTT	CASSVGLDSTDTQYF
-	TRBV29-1	-	TRBJ1-1	TGCAGCTCACATGGGGGGGCCCAGAACACTGAAGCTTTCTTT	CSSHGGAQNTEAFF
few	TRBV6-5	-	TRBJ2-7	TGTGCCAGCCTCGGACGGTCCTCCTACGAGCAGTACTTC	CASLGRSSYEQYF
few	TRBV29-1	-	TRBJ2-3	TGCAGCGTTGAAGAAGCGGACAGCGACACAGATACGCAGTATTTT	CSVEEADSDTDTQYF
many	TRBV2	-	TRBJ1-2	TGTGCCAGCAGTGAAGCTGGGGGGGACTATGGCTACACCTTC	CASSEAGGDYGYTF
few	TRBV20-1	-	TRBJ1-2	TGCAGTGCTAGAGATCTACAGGGAGCTAACTATGGCTACACCTTC	CSARDLQGANYGYTF
-	TRBV9	TRBD1	TRBJ1-4	TGTGCCTCTTCAGTCCGAACAGGGGAGAACGAAAAACTGTTTTTT	CASSVRTGENEKLFF
many	TRBV24-1	-	TRBJ1-2	TGTGCCACCAGTGATGGGGGTTTCTACACCTTC	CATSDGGFYTF
-	TRBV2	-	TRBJ2-5	TGTGCCTGGAGCCGCCGAGACACCTTGGGGCAAGAGACCCAGTACTTC	CAWSRRDTLGQETQYF
many	TRBV7-9	-	TRBJ2-7	TGTGCCAGCAGCTTAGTGGCTGCCGGAGGGATTCGGTACGAGCAGTACTTC	CASSLVAAGGIRYEQYF
-	TRBV2	-	TRBJ2-7	TGTACCAGCAGTGAAATTCAAGGGGCCTACGAGCAGTACTTC	CTSSEIQGAYEQYF
-	TRBV10-3	TRBD1	TRBJ2-5	TGTGCCATCAGCCACCCCTATGGCAGGGGGAAAGAGACCCAGTACTTC	CAISHPYGRGKETQYF
-	TRBV2	-	TRBJ2-5	TGTGCCAGCACCTGGGGGGGCTCGGAGACCCAGTACTTC	CASTWGGSETQYF
few	TRBV10-3	TRBD1	TRBJ2-7	TGTGCCAGCAGTGTCTCCGGGACAGGGGTCTACGAGCAGTACTTC	CASSVSGTGVYEQYF
-	TRBV7-9	-	TRBJ1-4	TGTGCCAGCAGCCACGCGGGGGGGACTAATGAAAAACTGTTTTTT	CASSHAGGTNEKLFF
-	TRBV20-1	-	TRBJ1-5	TGCAGTGCTAGAGATTGGACAGATACCAATCAGCCCCAGCATTTT	CSARDWTDTNQPQHF
few	TRBV7-9	TRBD1	TRBJ2-2	TGTGCCAGCATCACCGGGACAGGGACCACCGGGGAGCTGTTTTTT	CASITGTGTTGELFF
-	TRBV6-1	-	TRBJ1-3	TGTGCCAGCAGTGAAGCGGAGGGGCCTGGATACACCATATATTTT	CASSEAEGPGYTIYF
many	TRBV29-1	TRBD2	TRBJ2-7	TGCAGCGCTTTACCGGGACTAGCGTCCGAGCAGTACTTC	CSALPGLASEQYF
-	TRBV9	TRBD1	TRBJ2-7	TGTGCCAGCAGCCCCCATGGACAGGGCGGCGACGAGCAGTACTTC	CASSPHGQGGDEQYF
-	TRBV7-9	TRBD1	TRBJ1-2	TGTGCCAGCAGCCAAGGGGGCCTTCTGGGTGGCTACACCTTC	CASSQGGLLGGYTF
-	TRBV4-2	-	TRBJ1-1	TGTGCCAGCAGCCAAGATTTCTTACAGATTGTGGCTTTCTTT	CASSQDFLQIVAFF
-	TRBV24-1	-	TRBJ1-1	TGTGCCACCAGCAGCTCGCGTACCGACACTGAAGCTTTCTTT	CATSSSRTDTEAFF
many	TRBV7-2	-	TRBJ1-4	TGTGCCAGCAGCCTTATACAGGATGAAAAACTGTTTTTT	CASSLIQDEKLFF
-	TRBV7-9	TRBD2	TRBJ2-7	TGTGCCAGCAGCAAGACGGTGGGGGGGGGGACCTACGAGCAGTACTTC	CASSKTVGGGTYEQYF
few	TRBV5-6	TRBD1	TRBJ1-2	TGTGCCAGCGGCCGACCCCAGGGGGCTAGTGGCTACACCTTC	CASGRPQGASGYTF
-	TRBV20-1	-	TRBJ1-5	TGCAGTGCTAGATCCCAGGGGTATAGCAATCAGCCCCAGCATTTT	CSARSQGYSNQPQHF
-	TRBV20-1	-	TRBJ1-4	TGCAGTGCTGGGCGGCGGAATGAAAAACTGTTTTTT	CSAGRRNEKLFF
-	TRBV12-3/TRBV12-4	-	TRBJ1-6	TGTGCCAGCAGTCCTCGAGCCTATAATTCACCCCTCCACTTT	CASSPRAYNSPLHF
few	TRBV12-3/TRBV12-4	-	TRBJ2-7	TGTGCCAGCAGTTTAGAGGGCTTCGATGGGCAGTACTTC	CASSLEGFDGQYF
once	TRBV29-1	-	TRBJ2-7	TGCAGCGTTGATCAGGAGGGCCGTAGCGAGCAGTACTTC	CSVDQEGRSEQYF
once	TRBV25-1	-	TRBJ1-6	TGTGCTCCAGAGGGGAAGGGCCATAATTCACCCCTCCACTTT	CAPEGKGHNSPLHF
-	TRBV10-3	TRBD2	TRBJ2-5	TGTGCCAGCAGTGCTGGCGGGGGGCGCGAGACCCAGTACTTC	CASSAGGGRETQYF
-	TRBV6-5	-	TRBJ2-7	TGTGCCAGCAGTTTTAGGGGAGAAAACGAGCAGTACTTC	CASSFRGENEQYF
-	TRBV15	TRBD1	TRBJ1-2	TGTGCCACCAGCAGAGAAAGGACAGGGACAGCCTATGGCTACACCTTC	CATSRERTGTAYGYTF
few	TRBV5-1	TRBD1	TRBJ2-5	TGCGCCAGCAATCCTGCCGGACAGGTCCTGGAGACCCAGTACTTC	CASNPAGQVLETQYF
many	TRBV2	-	TRBJ1-1	TGTGCCAGCGTGGGAGAAGTGGGAGCTAGTGAAGCTTTCTTT	CASVGEVGASEAFF
many	TRBV5-6	TRBD1	TRBJ1-5	TGTGCCAGCAGCCGTGACAGGGATGGCAATCAGCCCCAGCATTTT	CASSRDRDGNQPQHF
few	TRBV9	-	TRBJ2-5	TGTGCCAGCAGCGTAGTCGGGCAAGGGGAGACCCAGTACTTC	CASSVVGQGETQYF
many	TRBV7-2	-	TRBJ2-7	TGTGCCAGCAGCTACCTGGGCACGGGCTACGAGCAGTACTTC	CASSYLGTGYEQYF
-	TRBV13	-	TRBJ1-3	TGTGCCAGCAGCTCGCAGGGAGCTTTTGGGGGGAACTCTGGAAACACCATATATTTT	CASSSQGAFGGNSGNTIYF